The clone carrying this TCR beta chain was observed many times. The data were obtained in a study of T-cell reconstitution after alpha-beta-depleted transplantation in children. The CDR3 runs to 15 residues. Trimming pared 1 base from V and 4 bases from J, leaving 11 bases between. The V gene's germline CDR1 is SGHTA and CDR2 FQGNSA. TCRbeta library preparation incorporated unique molecular identifiers. TCRdb fed the PCR reads into MiXCR, producing one record per CDR3 protein. Seen here are about 640,000 distinct CDR3 sequences, 16% observed once, and the top ten hold 1.1%. The gene calls are TRBV7-2 and TRBJ1-3, with a weak D call TRBD1 (6 bases). Sample: PBMCs from the stem cell graft donor, taken from the stem cell graft. The sequence was collected from a human donor who donated a stem cell graft to a child with acute myeloid leukemia. In DNA, the CDR3 is TGTGCCAGCAGCTTAGACAGGGTGACGGGAAACACCATATATTTT. Translation gives CASSLDRVTGNTIYF.